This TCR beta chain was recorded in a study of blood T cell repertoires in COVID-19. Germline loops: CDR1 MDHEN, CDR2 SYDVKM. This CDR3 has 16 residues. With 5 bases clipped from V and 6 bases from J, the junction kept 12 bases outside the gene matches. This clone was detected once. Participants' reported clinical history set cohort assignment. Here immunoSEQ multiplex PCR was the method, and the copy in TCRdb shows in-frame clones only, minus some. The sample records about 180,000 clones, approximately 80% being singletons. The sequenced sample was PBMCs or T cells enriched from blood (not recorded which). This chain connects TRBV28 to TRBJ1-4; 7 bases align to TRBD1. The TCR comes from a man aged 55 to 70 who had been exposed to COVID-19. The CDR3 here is CASSTRTGRTDEKLFF. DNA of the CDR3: TGTGCCAGCAGTACCCGGACAGGACGAACCGATGAAAAACTGTTTTTT.